The text below deals with one T cell receptor beta chain. This receptor's antigen is unknown. Qualities for individual bases were not recorded, and no much larger clone is one base off. The sample is drawn from a study of cytomegalovirus exposure and HLA in healthy donors (dated by TCRdb to between 2016 and 2019). Some background on the complete study: An earlier analysis of several hundred of the donors reported more than 250 Gb of sequence data and some 100 million unique TCR beta sequences from some 180 million T cells. Roughly 300 gigabases of sequencing data and 70 million to 85 million unique TCR sequences were included in an early release covering roughly 700 HLA-typed donors. Of the roughly 390 genotyped donors, roughly 80% were placed in the genetic ancestry cluster associated with self-reported Caucasian donors. The study was designed to test whether signatures of past pathogen exposure could be identified by cataloging public T cell receptors. Using immunosequencing, the study profiled T cell repertoires from 640 or so subjects and related those repertoires to cytomegalovirus serostatus. In addition to the first cohort of 650 to 750 subjects, a separate validation cohort of approximately 130 different subjects was used. To predict cytomegalovirus infection status, the study combined high-throughput TCR immunosequencing, statistical association of individual TCRs with disease status, and machine learning. In a later analysis, previously published TCR beta repertoires from fewer than 750 donors were re-analyzed and high-resolution HLA genotyping was added so that TCR occurrence patterns could be studied. Rather than using new phenotypic data, the later analysis identified candidate immune exposures from TCR beta sequences and from how often those sequences occurred across donors. An earlier analysis of approximately 500 of the donors applied high-throughput TCR beta sequencing to assess whether each TCR beta V gene segment acted as functional or pseudogenic. Donor age, sex, ethnicity and CMV serostatus were compiled together with the repertoire data. A later genetic analysis used genome-wide SNP genotypes for about 60% of the roughly 700 donors, treating that subset as a discovery cohort. Every discovery cohort repertoire had been produced on one sequencing platform. Class I and class II HLA loci were covered by the typing at four-digit resolution. The number of donors typed differed by locus, with about 629-640 for A, B, C, DRB1 and DQB1, 522 for DQA1, 600 to 610 for DPA1, and some 470 for DPB1. Five DR-DQ haplotypes were treated as single units for association and clustering because of strong linkage in the cohort. Across approximately 420 genotyped donors of the cohort, an average of 235,054 unique TCR beta nucleotide sequences per donor were sequenced, and 15% to 20% of those sequences were non-productive.

The library was prepared using the immunoSEQ multiplex PCR assay. A mixture of 60 forward primers for TCR Vbeta segments and 13 reverse primers for TCR Jbeta segments was used in the multiplex PCR. A multiplex PCR assay on genomic DNA amplified the CDR3 region of rearranged TCR beta genes. Amplified TCR beta libraries were sequenced as 87-base-pair reads on the Illumina HiSeq System. The published analysis was carried out like this. In a later analysis, tens of millions of unique TCR beta chains were counted across the roughly 610 repertoires, and approximately 11 million of these chains were shared by at least two donors. Raw reads were error-corrected and collapsed into unique sequences by a nearest-neighbor algorithm in which closely related sequences were merged to remove PCR and sequencing errors. V, D and J gene segments were assigned by aligning CDR3 sequences to IMGT reference sequences. For a sequence to be retained, a match of at least six nucleotides to both a V gene segment and a J gene segment was required. A rearrangement was called productive if the CDR3 had no stop codons and remained in frame with V and J, and every other rearrangement was called non-productive. CDR3 was defined by IMGT convention, running from the second conserved V-encoded cysteine to the conserved J-encoded phenylalanine. The earlier analysis of about 590 of the donors excluded sequences that lacked an unambiguous match to a single V gene segment. An earlier analysis of almost 600 of the donors classified V segments as functional when productive rearrangements were above 56.7% and as segregating when the standard deviation between donors was above 5%. A statistical classification framework was built to diagnose cytomegalovirus status from the catalog of TCR beta chain sequences. In a later analysis, TCR nucleotide sequences were compared against IMGT/GENE-DB human TR gene sequences so that V and J genes could be assigned. In a later analysis, CDR3 sequences and most-parsimonious VDJ recombination scenarios were assigned using the TCRdist pipeline. A later analysis defined each TCR beta chain by its CDR3 amino acid sequence plus V-gene family, and excluded reads lacking a unique V-gene family. As a way to deal with suspected cross-contamination and a sequencing artifact, a later analysis dropped roughly 620 nucleotide sequences that were highly shared and had low generation probability. In a later analysis, a clonal expansion index for each public chain was calculated from normalized within-repertoire ranks of inferred template counts. Generation probabilities in a later analysis came from a VDJ recombination model fitted to out-of-frame rearrangements, and those results were checked against IGoR. In a later analysis, TCR-TCR, TCR-HLA and TCR-CMV co-occurrence was scored with hypergeometric tests, and a repertoire-size bias correction was applied to TCR pairs. False discovery rates were estimated in a later analysis by permuting HLA or CMV assignments 20 times. In a later analysis, co-occurring TCRs were grouped using DBSCAN, with TCRdist sequence similarity added in when clustering inside HLA-allele-positive subsets. For co-occurrence clustering, repertoires with fewer than 30,000 or more than 120,000 public chains were excluded, along with five repertoires with anomalous nucleotide sharing. TCRdb limited this immuneACCESS table to in-frame rearrangements with V and J called. A share of clones is missing; checked studies link under half to unresolved V genes, and the rest is unexplained. Clone size and V and J calls were adopted from that table, with D and trimming inferred from the DNA. Across this sample there are over 150,000 clones, with roughly 79% seen only once. The ten top clones hold over 2.5% of the sample.

The CDR3 covers 13 residues, taking in both the cysteine and the phenylalanine. The entry retains the CDR3 DNA only, 39 bases that are in frame from base 1. Reading the germline V gene (reference sequence) gives CDR1 LNHDA and CDR2 SQIVND. After removal of 1 base from V and 4 bases from J, the junction retains 1 base not matched to a gene. The cohort consisted of some 730 healthy bone marrow donors. All cohort members were sampled while nominally healthy, although unrecorded immune exposures were likely present. The donor was CMV seronegative and belonged to the group of 352 seronegative cohort members. A peripheral blood sample was provided by each donor, and peripheral blood mononuclear cells were used for TCR beta sequencing. Genomic DNA extraction from the blood cell samples was performed with the Qiagen DNeasy Blood Extraction Kit. Overall study outcomes, separate from this receptor: While some public TCRs were present in many individuals, most TCR sequences turned up only very rarely across donors. For the cohort, immune exposure information was limited to CMV serostatus. A later genetic analysis associated a missense DCLRE1C variant with V-gene and J-gene trimming of TCR beta chains, and an independent cohort replicated the association. Only TCR beta chains were sequenced in this cohort, and the absence of alpha or paired-chain data limited detectable features. The study listed around 160 TCR beta chains as associated with cytomegalovirus. Compared with the 666-donor mean, donors in an Asian-associated ancestry cluster had fewer N-insertions in productive TCRs, according to a later genetic analysis. Some IMGT-functional V segments, including TRBV6-2 and TRBV6-3, could not be told apart with the 87-base-pair reads, so those segments were excluded. A later analysis associated 16,951 TCR beta sequences with specific HLA alleles at a false discovery rate of 0.05. A few of the identified cytomegalovirus-associated TCR beta chains were confirmed in vitro to be specific for cytomegalovirus antigens. Broadly in line with IMGT annotations, most TCR beta V segments showed up in productive rearrangements about 87% or about 30% of the time in an earlier analysis of a few hundred of the donors. Because HLA typing was missing for some donors at each locus, association tests included only the typed subset. In a later analysis, the rate of TCR association differed among HLA loci, with DRB1 alleles having the most associated TCRs and HLA-C alleles having the fewest. A further reported finding was that TCR beta sequences accurately predicted the HLA-A and HLA-B alleles for most subjects in the first cohort. It was suggested by the authors that the approach could potentially be generalized to other disease states and immunological phenotypes. Over 15 rarely observed V segments, including chromosome 9 orphons, were excluded from the earlier analysis of about 610 of the donors because counts were too low. Compared with equally common non-associated chains, HLA-associated TCR beta chains in a later analysis were more clonally expanded and had lower generation probabilities. When HLA alleles, especially DR and DQ, strongly co-occurred, TCR associations were difficult to assign to individual alleles. A cluster of highly shared sequence variants was judged likely to represent a technical artifact of the sequencing pipeline. The classifier was reported to diagnose cytomegalovirus status with high specificity and sensitivity in both the original cohort and the validation cohort. Several of the top co-occurrence clusters appeared to be linked to parvovirus B19, influenza, CMV and Epstein-Barr virus, according to a later analysis. Correlated functional status among segregating V segments might be attributable to linkage disequilibrium, but an unknown experimental factor could not be ruled out. The presence/absence analyses assumed that sequencing depth was roughly uniform across donors, and that assumption may not be true. According to a later analysis, most CMV-associated TCR beta chains appeared to be HLA-restricted, and the HLA associations seemed to be driven largely by CMV exposure.

Recombination joined TRBV19 with TRBJ2-7; TRBD2 matches 7 bases in the middle. This receptor was identified in a male donor in good health and CMV-seronegative. The sample consisted of PBMCs. The bases are TGTGCCAGTAGTATAGGGGGACTATACGAGCAGTACTTC. The resulting protein is CASSIGGLYEQYF.